This T cell receptor (beta chain) is from a study of CD8+ T cells in alopecia areata (dated 2018 in TCRdb). Describing the broader study: Treated patients were enrolled in an open-label pilot trial of oral tofacitinib, 5 to 10 mg twice daily, for moderate-to-severe alopecia areata. Tofacitinib was given for 6 to 18 months, followed by 6 months of follow-up off drug to assess delayed response and recurrence. For the treated patients, the SALT score, which quantifies what percentage of scalp surface area is affected, served as the measure of disease severity. High-throughput TCRbeta sequencing was used to examine T cell clonal expansion in alopecia areata in both the C3H/HeJ mouse model and human patients. Scalp tissue and sorted CD4+ and CD8+ peripheral blood T cells from patchy and totalis/universalis alopecia areata patients and from healthy controls were covered by human TCRbeta sequencing. Patients on tofacitinib were biopsied at baseline and after 4 and 24 weeks of treatment, and several of the patients also had a later scalp biopsy. Scalp clonality was compared across normal scalp (n=4), patchy alopecia areata scalp (n=8), and alopecia totalis/universalis scalp (n=8). The RNA source kit depended on sample type: the PAXgene miRNA kit for fixed scalp, the miRNeasy kit for PBMCs, and the RNeasy kit for mouse skin. immunoSEQ multiplex PCR using 35 Vbeta forward primers and 13 Jbeta reverse primers was used to amplify TCRbeta CDR3 regions. What the authors observed across the whole study: Because the treated cohort was small and included a single nonresponder, larger studies are needed to assess links between baseline CD8+ expansion and response. Higher clonality and more expanded CD8+ clones were observed in lesional scalp than in normal scalp, particularly in alopecia totalis/universalis, a finding suggestive of antigenic drive. Compared with mice, TCR sequences shared between patients were less clear, possibly partly because of HLA diversity across the patient population. Scalp TCR repertoire analysis is complicated because resident alphabeta T cells in normal human skin are also sequenced, whereas mouse skin is dominated by gammadelta T cells. With tofacitinib, both scalp clonality and the number of expanded CD8+ clones among the top 100 scalp clones went down significantly. During tofacitinib treatment, many expanded lesional clones remained in scalp and blood, and this persistence may partly explain relapse after treatment is stopped.

This sample's time point label indicates: 24 weeks on oral tofacitinib. Interpreted using the paper, the treatment or condition label stands for: oral pan-JAK inhibitor, 5-10 mg twice daily. Lesional scalp punch biopsies and peripheral blood were collected from alopecia areata patients. PBMCs were separated by density centrifugation and stained for CD3, CD4 and CD8, after which CD4+ and CD8+ T cells were sorted on a FACSAria. The germline V gene (reference sequence) gives CDR1 as SEHNR and CDR2 as FQNEAQ. Including the terminal cysteine and phenylalanine, the CDR3 comprises 16 residues. Solely the CDR3 DNA is kept, with 48 bases framed from the first base. Trimming costs V 1 base and J 1 base, and their ends lie 11 bases apart. Libraries came from the immunoSEQ multiplex PCR assay. RNA was extracted from all samples and reverse transcribed into cDNA as template for TCR sequencing. SuperScript III was used to make first-strand cDNA, primed with a 2:1 mix of oligo-dT and random hexamers. Amplification bias was assessed with a synthetic immune receptor repertoire, and residual bias was removed computationally. The study's own analysis went as follows. After raw reads were preprocessed to remove errors, the CDR3 was defined following IMGT conventions as running from the conserved cysteine to phenylalanine. Clonality was computed as 1 minus the Shannon entropy, with the entropy normalized by log2 of the number of productive unique TCRs. CD4 or CD8 identity of scalp clones was inferred by cross-referencing scalp TCRbeta sequences with sorted blood CD4 and CD8 repertoires. Held by TCRdb, this immuneACCESS table contains in-frame sequences only and omits some clones. Under half of the omission traces to an unresolved V gene where checked; the cause of the rest is unknown. The V and J calls and clone size come from that table; D and trimming were worked out from the DNA. The sample profile shows 90,000 to 120,000 clones; around 84% of them were found once. About 24% of the sample rests with the top ten.

Notes on this clone: Its antigen remains unidentified. Per-base qualities were not stored, and no clone one base away is much larger.

This sequence was found in a human donor with alopecia areata. The rearrangement combines TRBV7-9 with TRBJ2-4; TRBD2 is possibly the D segment (5 matching bases). The source material was CD8+ T cells sorted from blood, sampled at week 24, from a patient treated with tofacitinib. The DNA sequence follows: TGTGCCAGCAGCTTAGTCAGGACTGTCGCCAAAAACATTCAGTACTTC. Translated, this gives CASSLVRTVAKNIQYF.